The 9 T cell receptor beta chains listed next were all sequenced from one sample in a study of blood T cell repertoires in COVID-19. The data were produced by immunoSEQ multiplex PCR, yet TCRdb's version contains in-frame clones alone and is incomplete. The sample lists hundreds of thousands of clones; under 95% were seen once. The sample consisted of PBMCs or T cells enriched from blood (not recorded which). The receptors shown here come from a man between 60 and 75 years old who had recovered from COVID-19.

V is TRBV29-1 and J is TRBJ2-5, with 9 bases that match TRBD1. This CDR3 contains 15 residues. The V gene's germline CDR1 is SQVTM and CDR2 ANQGSEA. The J segment lost 7 bases and the V segment lost 4 bases, leaving 13 bases of the junction unmatched. This CDR3 reads CSVARTGDLSGTQYF. The CDR3 DNA is TGCAGCGTTGCTAGGACAGGGGATCTTTCAGGGACCCAGTACTTC.

This clone was recorded once. The genes are TRBV5-1 and TRBJ2-5; 12 positions match TRBD1. V shed 2 bases and J 6 bases; nucleotides not matched to a gene: 5. The CDR3 contains 15 residues. CDR1 SGHRS and CDR2 YFSETQ come from the germline V gene. The CDR3 sequence is CASSFMGQGAQTQYF. In nucleotides, the CDR3 is TGCGCCAGCAGCTTCATGGGACAGGGGGCCCAGACCCAGTACTTC.

The chain has TRBV6-5 and TRBJ1-5; D call uncertain. CDR1 and CDR2 (germline): MNHEY, SVGAGI. Trimming took 6 bases from V and 3 from J, leaving 12 bases between them. CDR3 length equals 14 residues. Here the CDR3 DNA reads TGTGCCAGCAGACAGAACACTTTCAATCAGCCCCAGCATTTT. Encoded protein: CASRQNTFNQPQHF.

This clone was found a few times. The rearrangement links TRBV4-2 to TRBJ2-7, with 9 positions matching TRBD2. The CDR3 totals 16 residues. V shed 0 bases, J shed 3 bases, and the junction held 6 bases outside the gene matches. Germline V gene data show CDR1 as LGHNA and CDR2 as YNFKEQ. The CDR3: CASSQDRGTSYYEQYF. The CDR3 nucleotides read TGTGCCAGCAGCCAAGATCGGGGGACTAGCTACTACGAGCAGTACTTC.

The J gene is TRBJ1-2, the V gene TRBV5-5; the D is unclear. The CDR3 sequence is 12 residues long. Deletions cut 0 bases from V and 5 bases from J, with 5 bases between. Germline V gene sequence: CDR1 SGHKS, CDR2 YYEKEE (reference sequence). The DNA of the CDR3 is TGTGCCAGCAGCTTGGACTTTTATGGCTACACCTTC. Its translation: CASSLDFYGYTF.

With respect to this clone: The sample has other DNA sequences that encode this CDR3 too. The chain has TRBV27 and TRBJ2-7, with 7 bases fitting TRBD1. From germline, CDR1 is MNHEY and CDR2 SMNVEV (reference sequence). This CDR3 contains 13 residues. V was pared by 2 bases and J by 3 bases, with 1 base of the junction left unmatched. The chain's CDR3 is CASSLRQGYEQYF. The CDR3 region has the DNA TGTGCCAGCAGTTTAAGACAGGGCTACGAGCAGTACTTC.

The chain recombines TRBV9 with TRBJ2-7; TRBD2 matches at 7 bases. This CDR3 has 15 amino acids. Germline CDR1 and CDR2: SGDLS and YYNGEE. With V trimmed by 0 bases and J by 2 bases, 5 bases remained unmatched. The CDR3 DNA reads as TGTGCCAGCAGCGTAGCCCGGGAGGCTACCTACGAGCAGTACTTC. This sequence encodes CASSVAREATYEQYF.

V gene TRBV4-2 combines with J gene TRBJ2-7; 9 bases align to TRBD2. Germline V CDR1 and CDR2: LGHNA, YNFKEQ. The CDR3 is 15 residues long. V dropped 3 bases and J dropped 6; count of bases not matched to a gene: 9. The CDR3 sequence: CASSQHSGSSAEQYF. Written as DNA, the CDR3 is TGTGCCAGCAGCCAGCATAGCGGGAGTTCGGCCGAGCAGTACTTC.

The J gene is TRBJ1-6, the V gene TRBV5-4; no definite D call. The CDR3 covers 12 residues. The V gene's germline CDR1 is SGHNT and CDR2 YYREEE (reference sequence). V was pared by 4 bases and J by 8 bases, with 7 bases between. CDR3 loop: CASSIQDSPLHF. As DNA, the CDR3 is TGTGCCAGCAGCATCCAGGATTCACCCCTCCACTTT.